This T cell receptor beta chain was sequenced in a study of blood T cells in healthy people across ages. Study-wide results and caveats: The authors considered diversity estimates from one million T cells to be underestimates.

Together with a sample-barcoded 5' primer, a J-beta primer mix was included in a second PCR lasting about 7 to 11 cycles. TCRdb processed the 5' RACE reads anew with MiXCR; each CDR3 protein has one entry. The sample has fewer than 950,000 distinct CDR3 sequences, about 55% seen once. The CDR3 is 17 amino acids. Germline CDR1 and CDR2: MGHRA and YSYEKL. Trimming took 0 bases from V and 6 from J; bases not matched to a gene: 10. This clonotype has just a few counts. The antigen is undetermined. The people who gave samples were healthy Caucasians from Russia, aged roughly 6 to 100. Source material: blood. This TCR was recovered from a man older than 75 in good health. The chain joins TRBV4-1 to TRBJ2-1, with TRBD2 matching over 8 bases. The CDR3 DNA is TGCGCCAGCAGCCAAGATGATTGGGTAGCGGGACTCAATGAGCAGTTCTTC. Its protein is CASSQDDWVAGLNEQFF.